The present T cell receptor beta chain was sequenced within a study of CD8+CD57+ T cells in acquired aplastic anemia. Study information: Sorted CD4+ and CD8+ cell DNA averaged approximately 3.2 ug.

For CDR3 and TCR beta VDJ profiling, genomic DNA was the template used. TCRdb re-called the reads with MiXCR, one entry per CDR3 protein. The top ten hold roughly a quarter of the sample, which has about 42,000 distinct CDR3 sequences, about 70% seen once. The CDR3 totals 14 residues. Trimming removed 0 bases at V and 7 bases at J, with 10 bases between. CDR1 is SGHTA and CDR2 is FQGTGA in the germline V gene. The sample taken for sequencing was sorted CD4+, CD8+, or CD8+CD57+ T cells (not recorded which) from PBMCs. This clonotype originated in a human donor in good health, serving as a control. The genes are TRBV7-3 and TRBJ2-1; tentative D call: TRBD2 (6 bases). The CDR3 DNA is TGTGCCAGCAGCTTAACTACACTAGCAAATGAGCAGTTCTTC. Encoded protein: CASSLTTLANEQFF.